The rows below give T cell receptor beta chains drawn from one sample of a study of blood T cell repertoires in COVID-19. Method: immunoSEQ multiplex PCR; TCRdb's copy keeps in-frame clones and lacks some. The data contain about 240,000 clones, over 75% of them singletons. Sequenced material: peripheral blood. These receptors were obtained from a woman aged 30 to 39 with acute or convalescent COVID-19. The CDR3 runs from the conserved cysteine through the conserved F or W. A D gene is named only where the DNA matches it firmly. Clone size is stated in some rows and not others, as once, few, many or a class when expanded.

>TRBV15|.|.|TRBJ1-4
TGTGCCACCAGCAGAGTCTCAGGGCATGAAAAACTGTTTTTT
CATSRVSGHEKLFF
>TRBV18|TRBD1|.|TRBJ1-5
TGTGCCAGCTCACCACTCGGGACAGGGGGCGATCAGCCCCAGCATTTT
CASSPLGTGGDQPQHF
>TRBV3-1/TRBV3-2|TRBD2|.|TRBJ2-5
TGTGCCAGCAGCCAGATACTACTAGCGGGCAAAGAGACCCAGTACTTC
CASSQILLAGKETQYF
>TRBV19|.|.|TRBJ2-6
TGTGCCAGTGCTAACACAGGTGGGGCCAACGTCCTGACTTTC
CASANTGGANVLTF
>TRBV27|.|.|TRBJ2-1
TGTGCCAGCAGTTTAGGGAGTTCCTACAATGAGCAGTTCTTC
CASSLGSSYNEQFF
>TRBV7-2|.|once|TRBJ2-1
TGTGCCAGCAGCTTCGGGGGTAGGTATGAGCAGTTCTTC
CASSFGGRYEQFF
>TRBV20-1|.|.|TRBJ2-7
TGCAGTGCTAGTGCTTGGGGGGGGGCGTACGAGCAGTACTTC
CSASAWGGAYEQYF
>TRBV4-2|TRBD1|.|TRBJ2-7
TGTGCCAGCAGCCAAGGACAGGGGGCCTACGAGCAGTACTTC
CASSQGQGAYEQYF
>TRBV19|.|.|TRBJ1-2
TGTGCCAGTAGTACGTCTAGCCTGGACCGGGCCTATGGCTACACCTTC
CASSTSSLDRAYGYTF
>TRBV25-1|TRBD1|.|TRBJ2-7
TGTGCCAGCAGTAAGCCCGGACAGGAGAACTACGAGCAGTACTTC
CASSKPGQENYEQYF
>TRBV29-1|TRBD2|.|TRBJ2-1
TGCAGCGCTGGGAGGGCTGAGCAGTTCTTC
CSAGRAEQFF
>TRBV5-1|TRBD1|.|TRBJ2-1
TGCGCCAGCAGCCTGACGAAAAACAGGGGCCTCCACAATGAGCAGTTCTTC
CASSLTKNRGLHNEQFF
>TRBV27|TRBD1|.|TRBJ2-1
TGTGCCAGCAGTTTGCCTCGGACAGGGGCGAGGAATGAGCAGTTCTTC
CASSLPRTGARNEQFF
>TRBV19|.|.|TRBJ2-3
TGTGCCAGTAGTATACGCGAGTCTAGCACAGATACGCAGTATTTT
CASSIRESSTDTQYF
>TRBV27|TRBD1|.|TRBJ1-5
TGTGCCAGCGGGAACGGACAGGGGGGGTTCCCCCAGCATTTT
CASGNGQGGFPQHF
>TRBV29-1|.|.|TRBJ1-4
TGCAGCGGGAACACAGGGGAAAAACTGTTTTTT
CSGNTGEKLFF